This T cell receptor (beta chain) was recorded in a study of blood T cells in healthy people across ages. Findings and limits, study-wide: CMV infection status of these donors was not known.

This clonotype was counted only a few times. What it binds is not known. This CDR3 is built from 14 residues. Germline CDR1 reads SQVTM; CDR2 reads ANQGSEA. The ends were cut back, 3 bases at V and 6 bases at J, with 15 bases in the middle. Alongside a J-beta primer mix, a sample-barcoded 5' primer served in a second PCR lasting roughly 6 to 12 cycles. Each CDR3 protein gets one entry after TCRdb re-called the 5' RACE reads with MiXCR. The sample holds about 570,000 distinct CDR3 sequences, approximately 27% seen once. The source of this sequence is an older woman in good health. V is TRBV29-1 and J is TRBJ2-1; perhaps TRBD1 as D (6 bases). Material for sequencing was blood. The CDR3 DNA reads TGCAGCGTTGACCAAGGAAAGGGGGTCAATGAGCAGTTCTTC. As protein: CSVDQGKGVNEQFF.